The 5 T cell receptor beta chains listed next were all sequenced from one sample in a study of technical replicates of blood from a handful of donors. Sequenced by immunoSEQ multiplex PCR; TCRdb stores in-frame clones only, minus some. There are under 90,000 clones in the sample; 85% to 95% occur only once, and 0.25% lies in the top ten. Material: T cells isolated from PBMCs. All receptors come from a human donor in good health.

V is TRBV2 and J is TRBJ2-3; 7 bases are shared with TRBD2. The CDR3 totals 14 residues. Germline V gene sequence: CDR1 SNHLY, CDR2 FYNNEI. Germline trimming cut 8 bases from V and 2 bases from J; bases unmatched to any gene: 7. The CDR3 is CASGEGLNTDTQYF. As DNA, the CDR3 is TGTGCCAGCGGGGAGGGACTTAACACAGATACGCAGTATTTT.

The chain couples TRBV29-1 to TRBJ1-1; 7 bases agree with TRBD1. CDR1 SQVTM and CDR2 ANQGSEA come from the germline V gene. The V and J ends lost 4 bases and 5 bases, in that order; junction bases with no gene match: 4. CDR3 size: 12 residues. CDR3 sequence reads: CSVGHRGTEAFF. The DNA for the CDR3 is TGCAGCGTTGGTCACAGGGGAACTGAAGCTTTCTTT.

In its sample, this clone was seen once. This chain connects TRBV7-3 to TRBJ2-2; TRBD1 matches at 7 bases. V dropped 0 bases and J dropped 5; count of bases not matched to a gene: 6. Germline values: CDR1 SGHTA, CDR2 FQGTGA. The CDR3 spans 16 residues. The CDR3 region is CASSLTKGAITGELFF. CDR3 sequence (DNA): TGTGCCAGCAGCTTAACGAAGGGGGCAATAACCGGGGAGCTGTTTTTT. Full variable domain (outside the CDR3, taken from reference TRBV7-3 and TRBJ2-2): GAGVSQTPSNKVTEKGKYVELRCDPISGHTALYWYRQSLGQGPEFLIYFQGTGAADDSGLPNDRFFAVRPEGSVSTLKIQRTERGDSAVYLCASSLTKGAITGELFFGEGSRLTVL.

The gene calls are TRBV21-1 and TRBJ2-1; the D call of TRBD2 is as the table states it, not checked on the DNA. TRBV21-1 is classified as a pseudogene. CDR3 length equals 18 residues. The DNA for the CDR3 is TGTGCCAGCAGCAAAGGGATAGCGGGAGACTCAGTCCACAATGAGCAGTTCTTC. Its translation is CASSKGIAGDSVHNEQFF.

The chain combines TRBV2 with TRBJ2-5, with TRBD1 matching over 7 bases. Losses at the gene ends were 2 bases for V and 1 base for J; bases not matched to a gene: 1. Germline CDR1 reads SNHLY; CDR2 reads FYNNEI. The CDR3 runs 14 residues. This CDR3 is CASSERTGQETQYF. In nucleotides, the CDR3 is TGTGCCAGCAGTGAAAGGACAGGCCAAGAGACCCAGTACTTC.